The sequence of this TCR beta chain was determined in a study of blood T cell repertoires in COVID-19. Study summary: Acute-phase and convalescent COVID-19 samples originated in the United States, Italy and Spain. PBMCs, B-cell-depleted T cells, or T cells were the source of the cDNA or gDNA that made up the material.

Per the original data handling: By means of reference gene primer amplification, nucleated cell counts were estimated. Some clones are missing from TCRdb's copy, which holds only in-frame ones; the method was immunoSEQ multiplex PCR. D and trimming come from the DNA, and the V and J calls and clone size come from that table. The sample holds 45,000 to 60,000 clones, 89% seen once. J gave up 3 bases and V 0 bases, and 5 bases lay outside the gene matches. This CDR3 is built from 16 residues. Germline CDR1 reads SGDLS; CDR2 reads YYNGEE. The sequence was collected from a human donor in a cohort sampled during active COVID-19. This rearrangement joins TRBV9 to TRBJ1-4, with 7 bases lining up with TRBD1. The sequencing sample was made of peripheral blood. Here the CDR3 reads CASSVAVGTANEKLFF. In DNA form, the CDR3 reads TGTGCCAGCAGCGTAGCCGTTGGGACAGCTAATGAAAAACTGTTTTTT.